This T cell receptor (beta chain) was observed in a study of T cells in Graves' hyperthyroidism and ophthalmopathy. Study-level results: In blood, most of the thyroid clonotypes expanded above 0.001 were also present. Separating ophthalmopathy from stable hyperthyroidism was achieved by a 13 V-J model.

This clonotype has ten or more counts. The antigen is not known. RNA transcripts provided the source from which TCR beta CDR3 regions were amplified. HTBI primers were the set used in a first-round RT-PCR of the TCR CDR3. TCRdb re-derived calls from the multiplex PCR reads in MiXCR, one entry per CDR3 protein. The sample lists hundreds of thousands of distinct CDR3 sequences, approximately 14% occurring once. This CDR3 contains 14 residues. Trimming cost V 10 bases and J 1 base, with 14 bases left between them. The germline gives CDR1 MNHEY, CDR2 SMNVEV (reference sequence). Stable hyperthyroidism: no ophthalmopathy progression over 18 months of follow-up. Thyroid ultrasound and orbital computed tomography, with clinical symptoms and serum thyroxine and TRAb, informed diagnoses.

The TCR was taken from a woman aged 18-30 years with Graves' hyperthyroidism. Sequencing was carried out using blood. The J gene is TRBJ1-5, the V gene TRBV27; D not resolved. CDR3 sequence (DNA): TGTGCCACCTCATCGGGCAGGAGCAATCAGCCCCAGCATTTT. Its translation: CATSSGRSNQPQHF.